This T cell receptor beta chain was retrieved from a study of CD8 T cells in Susac syndrome. CDR3 length: 13 residues. The V gene end was trimmed by 2 bases and the J gene end by 6 bases; junction bases not matched to a gene: 3. Looked up from germline, CDR1 is DFQATT and CDR2 is SNEGSKA (reference sequence). It was with random hexamers that about 0.45 to 1 ug RNA was reverse transcribed. From the immunoSEQ multiplex PCR reads, TCRdb called clonotypes with MiXCR, one entry per CDR3 protein. The sample has about 210,000 distinct CDR3 sequences, 95% seen once; the top ten hold around 0.099%. Sequencing used CD4+ T cells from PBMCs. This chain links TRBV20-1 with TRBJ2-7; 11 bases line up with TRBD2. The receptor comes from a human donor with multiple sclerosis. CDR3 DNA sequence: TGCAGTGCTAGAACTAGCGGGAGTCGCGAGCAGTACTTC. Translation gives CSARTSGSREQYF.